This entry concerns a single T cell receptor (beta chain). Assay used: immunoSEQ multiplex PCR; TCRdb lists only in-frame clones, some missing. The sample records about 400,000 clones, around 87% being singletons. V lost 5 bases and J lost 5, with 14 bases in between. Looked up from germline, CDR1 is SGHRS and CDR2 is YFSETQ. The CDR3 is made up of 15 amino acids. This specimen belongs to a study of blood T cell repertoires in COVID-19. The chain couples TRBV5-1 to TRBJ1-6, with a possible D match to TRBD1 (5 bases). The clonotype comes from a human donor in a cohort sampled during active COVID-19. Material: peripheral blood. CDR3 protein: CASRRSGTDNSPLHF. The CDR3 bases are TGCGCCAGCAGGCGCTCGGGGACTGATAATTCACCCCTCCACTTT.